Presented here are 20 T cell receptor beta chains from one specimen sequenced in a study of control samples from healthy donors and cancer patients. TCRdb keeps only in-frame clones here, not all; method: immunoSEQ multiplex PCR. The sample includes 180,000 or so clones, approximately 92% of them seen just once. Sequences were obtained from blood. These receptors were obtained from an older woman in good health.

In its sample, this clone was seen a few times. The rearrangement joins TRBV5-6 to TRBJ2-1; perhaps TRBD2 as D (7 bases). Germline values: CDR1 SGHDT, CDR2 YYEEEE. V dropped 3 bases and J dropped 2 bases, with 12 bases sitting between them. The CDR3 has 15 residues. This CDR3 is CASSSLGGPYNEQFF. The CDR3 DNA follows: TGTGCCAGCAGCTCCCTCGGGGGGCCCTACAATGAGCAGTTCTTC.

This chain joins TRBV12-3 or TRBV12-4 and TRBJ1-2; the D is unclear. V shed 1 base and J shed 4 bases, with 7 bases lying between them. The CDR3 extends over 13 amino acids. The CDR3 DNA sequence: TGTGCCAGCAGTTTAGGGCAGGTCTATGGCTACACCTTC. Protein sequence: CASSLGQVYGYTF.

The rearrangement joins TRBV9 to TRBJ1-2; TRBD1 might be the D (5 bases). CDR1 and CDR2 (germline): SGDLS, YYNGEE. The CDR3 has 14 amino acids. V was pared by 0 bases and J by 4 bases, with 10 bases between. CDR3 sequence: CASSVEGVSYGYTF. The CDR3, as DNA: TGTGCCAGCAGCGTAGAAGGGGTCTCCTATGGCTACACCTTC.

V and J are TRBV18 and TRBJ2-7; 8 bases line up with TRBD1. The V segment lost 0 bases and the J segment 1 base; nucleotides outside the gene matches: 5. The CDR3 has 16 amino acids. Germline loops: CDR1 KGHSH, CDR2 LQKENI. In DNA, the CDR3 is TGTGCCAGCTCACCACCTTCAACAGGGGGATCCTACGAGCAGTACTTC. Translating it yields CASSPPSTGGSYEQYF.

V is TRBV7-9 and J is TRBJ2-3; tentative D call: TRBD2 (6 bases). This CDR3 comprises 14 residues. In germline, CDR1 is SEHNR, CDR2 FQNEAQ (reference sequence). The ends were cut back, 3 bases at V and 1 base at J, with 8 bases in the middle. DNA for the CDR3: TGTGCCAGCAGCTTGGCTAGCGGCACAGATACGCAGTATTTT. Translated: CASSLASGTDTQYF.

This chain joins TRBV27 and TRBJ2-2, with D unclear. The CDR3 is 17 residues long. In germline, CDR1 is MNHEY, CDR2 SMNVEV (reference sequence). The germline V and J ends were trimmed by 6 bases and 6 bases, with 23 bases remaining between them. The CDR3, as DNA: TGTGCCAGCAGACCCGACCGGAGTCCACTGGGGTCCGGGGAGCTGTTTTTT. Translating it yields CASRPDRSPLGSGELFF.

This chain's CDR3 is CASAELAGGTYEQYF. The CDR3 bases are TGTGCCAGCGCCGAACTAGCGGGGGGGACCTACGAGCAGTACTTC. The chain has TRBV5-6 and TRBJ2-7; 13 bases map to TRBD2. The trim removed 7 bases at V and 2 bases at J, leaving 6 bases unmatched. Germline-derived CDR1 and CDR2 are SGHDT and YYEEEE. This CDR3 has 15 amino acids.

This clone was observed once. J is TRBJ1-1 and V is TRBV30; weak D call: TRBD1 (6 bases). CDR3 length: 14 amino acids. Germline CDR1 and CDR2: GTSNPN and SVGIG (reference sequence). The V and J ends lost 3 bases and 4 bases respectively, with 15 bases between them. As DNA, the CDR3 is TGTGCCTGGAGAGGGGGAGGAAGTATCACTGAAGCTTTCTTT. Its translation: CAWRGGGSITEAFF.

This chain links TRBV6-5 with TRBJ1-2; D gene uncertain. CDR3 length equals 14 residues. In germline, CDR1 is MNHEY, CDR2 SVGAGI. V dropped 5 bases and J dropped 4 bases, with 14 bases sitting between them. The CDR3, as DNA: TGTGCCAGCAGTCGCGACCTGGAGGTCTATGGCTACACCTTC. It codes for CASSRDLEVYGYTF.

In its sample, this clone was seen once. The chain's CDR3 is CASRPGGALYEKLFF. The CDR3 DNA reads as TGTGCCAGCAGACCAGGGGGTGCTCTGTATGAAAAACTGTTTTTT. The chain joins TRBV7-2 to TRBJ1-4, with TRBD1 matching over 7 bases. This CDR3 has 15 residues. Germline loops: CDR1 SGHTA, CDR2 FQGNSA. V shed 6 bases and J 6 bases; nucleotides not matched to a gene: 10.

This chain joins TRBV10-2 and TRBJ2-1; unclear D gene. Per germline, CDR1 WSHSY and CDR2 SAAADI. The V end was cut by 4 bases, the J end by 7 bases, with 5 bases between. The length of the CDR3 is 11 residues. Written as DNA, the CDR3 is TGCGCCAGCAGTGCGACGAATGAGCAGTTCTTC. It specifies CASSATNEQFF.

This chain connects TRBV3-1 (or the pseudogene TRBV3-2) to TRBJ1-1, with D tentatively TRBD1 (5 bases). CDR3 size: 14 residues. V lost 0 bases, J lost 5 bases, and 10 bases lay in between. The germline V gene has CDR1 LGHDT and CDR2 YNNKEL (reference sequence). CDR3 sequence: CASSQEREGTEAFF. CDR3 sequence (DNA): TGTGCCAGCAGCCAAGAGAGGGAGGGGACTGAAGCTTTCTTT.

V gene TRBV6-5 combines with J gene TRBJ2-7, with 7 bases lining up with TRBD1. Germline loops: CDR1 MNHEY, CDR2 SVGAGI. The ends lost 7 bases at V and 2 bases at J; junction bases unmatched: 11. The CDR3 has 15 amino acids. For the CDR3, the DNA is TGTGCCAGCACTAAGGGGGCTCACAGCCCCTACGAGCAGTACTTC. It codes for CASTKGAHSPYEQYF.

The rearrangement links TRBV5-1 to TRBJ1-1; D call uncertain. Germline CDR1 is SGHRS and CDR2 is YFSETQ. CDR3 size: 15 residues. V was pared by 3 bases and J by 1 base, with 13 bases between. The CDR3 DNA reads as TGCGCCAGCAGCTCGGGAGATATATCGAACACTGAAGCTTTCTTT. Amino acid sequence: CASSSGDISNTEAFF.

CDR3 in DNA: TGTGCCAGCTCACCCGGGTCCGCCGACGAGCAGTACTTC. Its protein is CASSPGSADEQYF. V usage is TRBV18 and J usage is TRBJ2-7; D is undetermined. V was cut by 3 bases and J by 5 bases, with 11 bases left in between. The CDR3 runs to 13 residues. Germline V gene lookup returns CDR1 KGHSH and CDR2 LQKENI.

This chain connects TRBV9 to TRBJ2-3, with 11 bases matching TRBD1. V lost 3 bases to trimming and J lost 5 bases; unmatched junction nucleotides: 5. Germline CDR1 reads SGDLS; CDR2 reads YYNGEE. The CDR3 is made up of 15 amino acids. CDR3: CASSGRGTGGDTQYF. The DNA for the CDR3 is TGTGCCAGCAGCGGACGCGGGACAGGGGGAGATACGCAGTATTTT.

The chain uses TRBV7-9 and TRBJ1-6; the D gene is possibly TRBD1 (5 bases). The V gene's germline CDR1 is SEHNR and CDR2 FQNEAQ (reference sequence). V lost 1 base to trimming and J lost 10 bases, with 8 bases between them. The CDR3 is 13 amino acids. The CDR3 DNA reads TGTGCCAGCAGCTTAGGGGGCGCCTCACCCCTCCACTTT. Its protein is CASSLGGASPLHF.

The chain couples TRBV5-4 to TRBJ2-1; 11 bases match TRBD2. The CDR3 extends over 15 amino acids. Unmatched junction bases numbered 2, after V lost 2 bases and J lost 4 bases. Germline loops: CDR1 SGHNT, CDR2 YYREEE (reference sequence). The DNA of the CDR3 is TGTGCCAGCAGCTTTGGACTAGCGGGTTACAATGAGCAGTTCTTC. It codes for CASSFGLAGYNEQFF.

The chain couples TRBV7-2 to TRBJ2-5; D is uncertain. The ends were cut back, 1 base at V and 6 bases at J, with 3 bases in the middle. CDR3 length: 11 amino acids. From germline, CDR1 is SGHTA and CDR2 FQGNSA. The CDR3 sequence: CASSLGKTQYF. The CDR3 DNA sequence: TGTGCCAGCAGCTTAGGGAAGACCCAGTACTTC.

This clone showed up just once. The chain uses TRBV24-1 and TRBJ2-1, with 7 bases that match TRBD2. V trimming: 4 bases; J trimming: 6 bases; junction bases outside the gene matches: 11. The CDR3 loop spans 16 amino acids. Per the germline V gene, CDR1 is KGHDR and CDR2 is SFDVKD. The CDR3, as DNA: TGTGCCACCAGTGACCCCACGCCGGGGGGAGGCAATGAGCAGTTCTTC. This sequence encodes CATSDPTPGGGNEQFF.